Following are 30 T cell receptor beta chains from one sample sequenced in a study of molecular identifiers for immune sequencing clone quantification. TCRdb redid the calling of the PCR reads with MiXCR, one entry per CDR3 protein. Of tens of thousands of distinct CDR3 sequences detected, 15% to 20% appear once; the ten largest clones hold about 1.5%. Specimen: naive CD8+ T cells from blood, with Jurkat cell RNA spiked in. The subset denotes: FACS-sorted CD8+CD4-CCR7+CD45RA+ naive T cells. The receptors shown here come from a human donor in good health. Some libraries in this study had Jurkat cell RNA spiked in.

This clonotype was seen repeatedly, ten times or more. The chain is built from TRBV24-1 and TRBJ2-3; TRBD2 is a possible D gene (6 bases). CDR3 size: 15 residues. The germline V gene has CDR1 KGHDR and CDR2 SFDVKD. V was cut by 4 bases and J by 2 bases, with 12 bases left in between. The CDR3 loop is CATSDPGLTTDTQYF. Written as DNA, the CDR3 is TGTGCCACCAGTGACCCGGGACTCACCACAGATACGCAGTATTTT.

In its sample, this clonotype was seen many times. The chain joins TRBV19 to TRBJ1-1; TRBD1 might be the D (5 bases). The germline V and J ends were trimmed by 1 base and 1 base, with 16 bases remaining between them. This CDR3 has 17 residues. In germline, CDR1 is LNHDA, CDR2 SQIVND (reference sequence). The CDR3 loop reads CASSIGLPGSPNTEAFF. CDR3 nucleotides: TGTGCCAGTAGTATAGGGCTTCCAGGGTCCCCGAACACTGAAGCTTTCTTT. Full variable domain (outside the CDR3, taken from reference TRBV19 and TRBJ1-1): DGGITQSPKYLFRKEGQNVTLSCEQNLNHDAMYWYRQDPGQGLRLIYYSQIVNDFQKGDIAEGYSVSREKKESFPLTVTSAQKNPTAFYLCASSIGLPGSPNTEAFFGQGTRLTVV.

As to this clonotype: A much larger clone lies one base from this, so it may be a read error. The J gene is TRBJ1-1, the V gene TRBV6-1, with D unclear. The CDR3 totals 9 residues. Germline CDR1 is MNHNS and CDR2 is SASEGT. CDR3 bases: TGTGCCAGCAGCTACGAAGCTCTCTTT. Translated, it gives CASSYEALF.

A note on this clonotype: A much bigger clone sits one base away, suggesting this may be a read error. This chain connects TRBV4-1 to TRBJ1-5; a possible D gene is TRBD1 (6 bases). Matching the DNA end better, TRBJ2-3 makes the J call doubtful. CDR1 is MGHRA, CDR2 YSYEKL, per germline. This CDR3 comprises 14 residues. CDR3 in DNA: TGCGCCAGCAGCCACCAGGGGATAGGGCAGCCCCAGTATTTT. Amino acids: CASSHQGIGQPQYF.

This clonotype was observed many times. CDR3 residues: CSVEDVGREQFF. CDR3 bases: TGCAGCGTTGAAGATGTCGGGCGTGAGCAGTTCTTC. V usage is TRBV29-1 and J usage is TRBJ2-1; D remains unclear. This CDR3 comprises 12 residues. Germline CDR1 reads SQVTM; CDR2 reads ANQGSEA. V was trimmed by 0 bases and J by 9 bases, leaving 9 bases between them.

Note on this clonotype: Possible read error: a much larger clone is one base away. The chain is built from TRBV27 and TRBJ2-7; D gene ambiguous. Germline V gene sequence: CDR1 MNHEY, CDR2 SMNVEV (reference sequence). Trimming removed 2 bases from V and 1 base from J, with 6 bases in between. This CDR3 has 13 residues. The CDR3 region is CASSLLPSYEQYF. The CDR3 DNA reads TGTGCCAGCAGTTTACTGCCGTCCTACGAGCAGTACTTC.

The sample holds many counts of this clonotype. CDR3 in amino acids: CASSLTPGVIPGELFF. The CDR3 coding sequence is TGTGCCAGCAGTCTAACGCCGGGAGTAATTCCCGGGGAGCTGTTTTTT. This chain connects TRBV27 to TRBJ2-2; a possible D gene is TRBD2 (6 bases). Looked up from germline, CDR1 is MNHEY and CDR2 is SMNVEV (reference sequence). The length of the CDR3 is 16 residues. V lost 5 bases and J lost 6, with 19 bases in between.

There are a few counts of this clonotype. This sequence joins TRBV11-3 and TRBJ2-3; no definite D call. Trimming shortened V by 5 bases and J by 4 bases, and 7 bases separated the two germline ends. This CDR3 comprises 12 residues. Germline CDR1 is SGHNT and CDR2 is YENEEA. The CDR3 bases are TGTGCCAGCAGCAGACAAGCAGATACGCAGTATTTT. It is translated as CASSRQADTQYF.

This clonotype was counted at least ten times. The chain joins TRBV6-7 to TRBJ1-5; tentatively, D is TRBD1 (6 bases). TRBV6-7 is annotated as an ORF whose role is uncertain. The CDR3 spans 18 residues. The germline V and J ends were trimmed by 5 bases and 1 base, with 21 bases remaining between them. CDR3 sequence reads: CASSPTGRRGRSNQPQHF. The CDR3 DNA reads as TGTGCCAGCAGTCCGACAGGTAGACGGGGACGAAGCAATCAGCCCCAGCATTTT.

This clonotype has a count of ten or more. V is TRBV20-1 and J is TRBJ2-3, with 16 bases identical to TRBD2. The CDR3 spans 16 residues. CDR1 DFQATT and CDR2 SNEGSKA come from the germline V gene (reference sequence). The CDR3 DNA reads as TGCAGCCAAGGGACTAGCGGGAGGGGCAGCACAGATACGCAGTATTTT. Encoded protein: CSQGTSGRGSTDTQYF.

The chain is built from TRBV21-1 and TRBJ2-5; the tabulated D call, TRBD2, remains unverified against the DNA. TRBV21-1 is a documented pseudogene. This CDR3 contains 18 residues. CDR3: CASSKGNPTSGRKETQYF. The CDR3 DNA sequence: TGTGCCAGCAGCAAAGGAAACCCTACTAGCGGGCGGAAAGAGACCCAGTACTTC.

This clonotype was recorded a few times. A read error may be the cause here, since a much bigger clone is one base away. The chain has TRBV20-1 and TRBJ1-1, with TRBD1 identical over 7 bases. Germline CDR1 DFQATT, CDR2 SNEGSKA (reference sequence). This CDR3 region has 13 residues. The DNA of the CDR3 is TGCAGTGCTAGAGGGGTAGGGGGCCGTGAAGCTCTCTTT. Its translation is CSARGVGGREALF.

This clonotype has ten or more counts. This chain links TRBV29-1 with TRBJ1-6; D is uncertain. The CDR3 contains 14 residues. Germline CDR1 SQVTM, CDR2 ANQGSEA. The germline V and J ends were trimmed by 2 bases and 4 bases, with 9 bases remaining between them. The CDR3 sequence: CSVESETYNSPLHF. The CDR3 region has the DNA TGCAGCGTTGAAAGTGAAACTTATAATTCACCCCTCCACTTT.

In the case of this clonotype: This could be a read error, since a much larger clone is one nucleotide away. The chain carries TRBV11-3 and TRBJ2-1; the match to TRBD2 covers 9 bases. Germline values: CDR1 SGHNT, CDR2 YENEEA. This CDR3 contains 20 residues. The chain's CDR3 is CTSSPTVGGRAPGSYNEQFF. DNA of the CDR3: TGTACCAGCAGCCCTACGGTGGGCGGGAGGGCCCCGGGTTCCTACAATGAGCAGTTCTTC. Full variable domain (outside the CDR3, taken from reference TRBV11-3 and TRBJ2-1): EAGVVQSPRYKIIEKKQPVAFWCNPISGHNTLYWYLQNLGQGPELLIRYENEEAVDDSQLPKDRFSAERLKGVDSTLKIQPAELGDSAVYLCTSSPTVGGRAPGSYNEQFFGPGTRLTVL.

This clonotype was detected a few times. V is TRBV7-6 and J is TRBJ2-2, with TRBD1 matching 9 bases. This CDR3 comprises 16 residues. Trimming removed 5 bases from V and 4 bases from J; junction bases left unmatched: 8. Germline values: CDR1 SGHVS, CDR2 FNYEAQ. CDR3 protein: CASSATGTGTTGELFF. The CDR3 DNA follows: TGTGCCAGCAGCGCAACCGGGACAGGGACCACCGGGGAGCTGTTTTTT.

About this clonotype itself: This may be a read error, as it is one base from a much larger clone. The genes are TRBV6-2 or TRBV6-3 and TRBJ2-7; D is perhaps TRBD2 (6 bases). The V and J ends lost 7 bases and 2 bases respectively, with 18 bases between them. Germline V gene sequence: CDR1 MNHEY, CDR2 SVGEGT. CDR3 length: 15 residues. CDR3 DNA: TGTGCCAGCAAAAGAATCCGGGACTTAACCTACGAGCAGTACTTC. This translates into CASKRIRDLTYEQYF.

This clonotype has at least ten counts. The genes are TRBV7-9 and TRBJ1-5; D is perhaps TRBD1 (5 bases). The CDR3 runs 15 residues. Trimming removed 4 bases from V and 2 bases from J, with 12 bases in between. Germline-derived CDR1 and CDR2 are SEHNR and FQNEAQ (reference sequence). CDR3 loop: CASSWGPGGNQPQHF. CDR3 in DNA: TGTGCCAGCAGCTGGGGACCGGGGGGCAATCAGCCCCAGCATTTT. The entire variable domain, with the rest obtained from reference TRBV7-9 and TRBJ1-5, is as follows: DTGVSQNPRHKITKRGQNVTFRCDPISEHNRLYWYRQTLGQGPEFLTYFQNEAQLEKSRLLSDRFSAERPKGSFSTLEIQRTEQGDSAMYLCASSWGPGGNQPQHFGDGTRLSIL.

This clonotype was recorded many times. The chain combines TRBV19 with TRBJ2-7; a possible D gene is TRBD1 (6 bases). CDR1 and CDR2 from the germline V gene are LNHDA and SQIVND (reference sequence). V was shortened by 3 bases and J by 2 bases, with 11 bases between the two germline ends. The CDR3 has 14 residues. CDR3 nucleotide sequence: TGTGCCAGTAGTATTGCGGACAGACCCTACGAGCAGTACTTC. Protein product: CASSIADRPYEQYF. The variable domain in full, with the rest retrieved from reference TRBV19 and TRBJ2-7, is DGGITQSPKYLFRKEGQNVTLSCEQNLNHDAMYWYRQDPGQGLRLIYYSQIVNDFQKGDIAEGYSVSREKKESFPLTVTSAQKNPTAFYLCASSIADRPYEQYFGPGTRLTVT.

Concerning this clonotype: A much larger clonotype is one base distant, so this may be a read error. V is TRBV7-9 and J is TRBJ2-7; D is possibly TRBD1 or TRBD2 (5 bases each). CDR1 SEHNR and CDR2 FQNEAQ come from the germline V gene (reference sequence). V dropped 4 bases and J dropped 1 base, with 17 bases sitting between them. The CDR3 spans 16 residues. CDR3 residues: CASSSSVPGPSYEQYF. CDR3 nucleotide sequence: TGTGCCAGCAGCTCATCTGTCCCGGGACCTTCCTACGAGCAGTACTTC.

The rearrangement uses TRBV2 and TRBJ1-1; D possibly corresponds to TRBD1 (5 bases). V shed 5 bases and J shed 0 bases, with 13 bases lying between them. This CDR3 has 15 residues. CDR1 and CDR2 from the germline V gene are SNHLY and FYNNEI. CDR3 DNA sequence: TGTGCCAGCAGTCCGACAGTTTACATGAACACTGAAGCTTTCTTT. Translation gives CASSPTVYMNTEAFF. The variable domain in full, with the rest retrieved from reference TRBV2 and TRBJ1-1, is EPEVTQTPSHQVTQMGQEVILRCVPISNHLYFYWYRQILGQKVEFLVSFYNNEISEKSEIFDDQFSVERPDGSNFTLKIRSTKLEDSAMYFCASSPTVYMNTEAFFGQGTRLTVV.

Comments on this clonotype: A much larger clonotype is one base distant, so this may be a read error. This chain uses TRBV10-3 with TRBJ1-2; tentatively, D is TRBD1 (5 bases). The V and J ends lost 6 bases and 7 bases respectively, with 12 bases between them. Germline CDR1 and CDR2: ENHRY and SYGVKD. CDR3 length: 12 residues. This chain's CDR3 is CAIRDWGGGYTF. For the CDR3, the DNA is TGTGCCATCAGGGACTGGGGCGGTGGCTACACCTTC.

This clonotype was counted a few times. The genes are TRBV7-6 and TRBJ2-5; TRBD2 agrees at 8 bases. Germline values: CDR1 SGHVS, CDR2 FNYEAQ. The junction had 9 bases not matched to a gene; V was cut back by 4 bases and J by 2 bases. This CDR3 has 16 amino acids. The CDR3 here is CASSSRAGGRQETQYF. The CDR3 DNA reads as TGTGCCAGCAGCTCCAGGGCGGGGGGAAGGCAAGAGACCCAGTACTTC.

This clonotype was counted at least ten times. This sequence joins TRBV7-2 and TRBJ2-3; tentatively, D is TRBD2 (6 bases). The CDR3 runs 17 residues. V was clipped by 5 bases and J by 4 bases, with 22 bases between them. In germline, CDR1 is SGHTA, CDR2 FQGNSA. Here the CDR3 reads CASSDRRAAVWPDTQYF. Written as DNA, the CDR3 is TGTGCCAGCAGCGACCGGAGGGCGGCTGTGTGGCCAGATACGCAGTATTTT.

Ten or more counts support this clonotype. The chain joins TRBV20-1 to TRBJ2-1, with 7 bases lining up with TRBD2. Germline V gene sequence: CDR1 DFQATT, CDR2 SNEGSKA (reference sequence). V shed 0 bases and J 3 bases; nucleotides not matched to a gene: 2. The CDR3 loop spans 14 amino acids. CDR3: CSARDLADYNEQFF. Written as DNA, the CDR3 is TGCAGTGCTAGAGACCTAGCGGACTACAATGAGCAGTTCTTC.

Only a few counts were recorded for this clonotype. The CDR3 DNA sequence: TGTGCCAGCAGCTCTGGACAGGGAACTGAAGCTTTCTTT. It encodes CASSSGQGTEAFF. The chain recombines TRBV5-4 with TRBJ1-1, with 8 bases fitting TRBD1. The ends lost 3 bases at V and 5 bases at J; junction bases unmatched: 3. This CDR3 contains 13 residues. Per germline, CDR1 SGHNT and CDR2 YYREEE (reference sequence). The full variable domain, with the rest looked up from reference TRBV5-4 and TRBJ1-1, is ETGVTQSPTHLIKTRGQQVTLRCSSQSGHNTVSWYQQALGQGPQFIFQYYREEENGRGNFPPRFSGLQFPNYSSELNVNALELDDSALYLCASSSGQGTEAFFGQGTRLTVV.

This clonotype occurred many times. This chain links TRBV11-2 with TRBJ1-2, with TRBD1 matching over 8 bases. CDR3 length equals 17 residues. CDR1 is SGHAT, CDR2 FQNNGV, per germline. With 1 base clipped from V and 3 bases from J, the junction kept 10 bases outside the gene matches. The DNA for the CDR3 is TGTGCCAGCAGCTTAGGATGGCCAGGGGGCCGTGACTATGGCTACACCTTC. Its protein product is CASSLGWPGGRDYGYTF.

This clonotype came up a few times. This chain connects TRBV9 to TRBJ1-1, with 7 positions matching TRBD1. V was pared by 0 bases and J by 5 bases, with 4 bases of the junction left unmatched. The CDR3 runs 14 residues. Germline CDR1 is SGDLS and CDR2 is YYNGEE. CDR3 nucleotides: TGTGCCAGCAGCGTAGGTCAGGGGGAAACTGAAGCTTTCTTT. Translating it yields CASSVGQGETEAFF.

This clonotype was counted at least ten times. This rearrangement joins TRBV7-9 to TRBJ2-2; 7 positions agree with TRBD2. In germline, CDR1 is SEHNR, CDR2 FQNEAQ (reference sequence). J lost 3 bases, V lost 5 bases, and 12 bases had no gene match. The CDR3 is 17 amino acids. The CDR3 sequence: CASSPPALAVDTGELFF. The CDR3 coding sequence is TGTGCCAGCAGCCCTCCCGCGCTAGCGGTAGACACCGGGGAGCTGTTTTTT.

The V gene is TRBV6-4, the J gene TRBJ2-2; D gene unclear. The CDR3 covers 13 residues. With 6 bases removed from V and 4 bases from J, the gap between germline ends came to 9 bases. CDR1 and CDR2 (germline): MRHNA, SNTAGT. As DNA, the CDR3 is TGTGCCAGCAGGAGCAGGCTCACCGGGGAGCTGTTTTTT. This gives the protein CASRSRLTGELFF.

This clonotype was recorded many times. The CDR3 coding sequence is TGTGCCAGCAGCTTAGGGCTCGTAGCGGGGCTTAGCACAGATACGCAGTATTTT. Translated, it gives CASSLGLVAGLSTDTQYF. The chain couples TRBV7-8 to TRBJ2-3; 8 bases align to TRBD2. Germline loops: CDR1 SGHVS, CDR2 FQNEAQ. The V gene end was trimmed by 1 base and the J gene end by 0 bases; junction bases not matched to a gene: 9. This CDR3 is built from 18 residues.